This TCR beta chain was observed in a study of T cells in Graves' hyperthyroidism and ophthalmopathy. General observations from the study: Blood also held most thyroid clonotypes expanded beyond 0.001.

There are many counts of this clonotype. The antigen remains undetermined. There were TCR beta CDR3 regions amplified from RNA transcripts. Using the HTBI primer set, a first-round RT-PCR was run on the TCR CDR3. TCRdb recomputed calls from the multiplex PCR reads with MiXCR, one row per CDR3 protein. Of roughly 61,000 distinct CDR3 sequences listed, 53% were seen once; the top ten hold approximately 3.3%. The TCR was taken from a woman aged 55-69 years with Graves' ophthalmopathy. Specimen: blood.

CDR3 residues: CSVEDPGTSGGPSTDTQYF. The CDR3 DNA reads TGCAGCGTTGAAGACCCCGGGACTAGCGGGGGACCTAGCACAGATACGCAGTATTTT. This rearrangement joins TRBV29-1 to TRBJ2-3; 14 nucleotides align to TRBD2. V shed 0 bases and J 0 bases; nucleotides not matched to a gene: 8. From germline, CDR1 is SQVTM and CDR2 ANQGSEA. The CDR3 is 19 residues long.